One and the same sample provided the 22 T cell receptor beta chains below, sequenced in a study of CD8+ T cells in alopecia areata. Stated treatment: oral pan-JAK inhibitor, 5-10 mg twice daily. After isolation, RNA underwent reverse transcription to generate cDNA as the sequencing template. Measured with immunoSEQ multiplex PCR; TCRdb has only the in-frame clones, and not every one. The data hold about 76,000 clones, with about 71% observed a single time. The source was CD8+ T cells sorted from blood, collected at week 24, from a patient treated with tofacitinib. These receptors were obtained from a human donor with alopecia areata.

The genes are TRBV10-3 and TRBJ2-7; 8 bases agree with TRBD1. The CDR3 extends over 14 amino acids. Germline V gives CDR1 ENHRY, CDR2 SYGVKD. With V trimmed by 5 bases and J by 6 bases, 9 bases remained unmatched. CDR3 nucleotide sequence: TGTGCCATCAGTATAGGACAGGGTTTGAGCGAGCAGTACTTC. It encodes CAISIGQGLSEQYF.

This clone was seen a handful of times. The chain links TRBV15 to TRBJ2-1; 8 bases align to TRBD2. Germline V gene sequence: CDR1 LNHNV, CDR2 YYDKDF (reference sequence). The V and J ends lost 1 base and 12 bases, in that order; junction bases with no gene match: 14. CDR3 length equals 16 residues. CDR3 bases: TGTGCCACCAGCAGAGGGATCGGTATTGCTGCGGGGGGGCAGTTCTTC. Translating it yields CATSRGIGIAAGGQFF.

This clone showed up just a few times. This rearrangement joins TRBV4-2 to TRBJ2-7; a weak D match, TRBD1 (5 bases). Germline assignment: CDR1 LGHNA and CDR2 YNFKEQ. V was cut by 0 bases and J by 2 bases, with 11 bases left in between. The CDR3 contains 15 residues. Written as DNA, the CDR3 is TGTGCCAGCAGCCAAGATGCAGGGAATGCCTACGAGCAGTACTTC. This gives the protein CASSQDAGNAYEQYF.

The gene calls are TRBV2 and TRBJ2-7; D is uncertain. With 7 bases removed from V and 3 bases from J, the gap between germline ends came to 13 bases. The germline CDR1 and CDR2 sequences are SNHLY and FYNNEI. The CDR3 contains 13 residues. CDR3 nucleotide sequence: TGTGCCAGCATCGGCCGTCGCAGCTACGAGCAGTACTTC. This translates into CASIGRRSYEQYF. The whole variable domain, remainder taken from reference TRBV2 and TRBJ2-7, is EPEVTQTPSHQVTQMGQEVILRCVPISNHLYFYWYRQILGQKVEFLVSFYNNEISEKSEIFDDQFSVERPDGSNFTLKIRSTKLEDSAMYFCASIGRRSYEQYFGPGTRLTVT.

J is TRBJ2-3 and V is TRBV29-1; 11 bases are shared with TRBD2. The CDR3 totals 15 residues. Germline values: CDR1 SQVTM, CDR2 ANQGSEA. V lost 7 bases and J lost 3; bases outside the gene matches: 9. The CDR3, as DNA: TGCAGCGCATCTGAGGGACTAGCGGAAACAGATACGCAGTATTTT. It yields the protein CSASEGLAETDTQYF.

The CDR3 spells CASSVGHFYNEQFF. CDR3 nucleotides: TGTGCCAGCAGCGTAGGACACTTCTACAATGAGCAGTTCTTC. The chain carries TRBV9 and TRBJ2-1; D is unclear. The germline gives CDR1 SGDLS, CDR2 YYNGEE. This CDR3 region has 14 residues. The V gene lost 0 bases and the J gene lost 3 bases, with 7 bases spanning the gap.

This clone has a handful of counts. V is TRBV27 and J is TRBJ1-2, with 7 nucleotides matching TRBD1. CDR3 size: 13 residues. CDR1 and CDR2 (germline): MNHEY, SMNVEV (reference sequence). J lost 7 bases, V lost 4 bases, and 6 bases had no gene match. CDR3 sequence: CASSYHPGGGYTF. The CDR3, as DNA: TGTGCCAGCAGTTATCATCCAGGGGGTGGCTACACCTTC.

The chain carries TRBV7-9 and TRBJ2-7, with a tentative D call TRBD1 (6 bases). The CDR3 consists of 13 residues. V was shortened by 4 bases and J by 1 base, with 8 bases between the two germline ends. Germline V gives CDR1 SEHNR, CDR2 FQNEAQ (reference sequence). CDR3 sequence reads: CASSSGQSYEQYF. Here the CDR3 DNA reads TGTGCCAGCAGCTCAGGACAGTCCTACGAGCAGTACTTC.

The V gene is TRBV27, the J gene TRBJ1-2, with a possible D match to TRBD1 (6 bases). CDR1 and CDR2 (germline): MNHEY, SMNVEV (reference sequence). CDR3 length: 15 amino acids. Trimming took off 5 bases at V and 2 bases at J, with 15 bases between the two ends. In DNA, the CDR3 is TGTGCCAGCAGTCAACAGGGTGTGGCAAACTATGGCTACACCTTC. The encoded protein is CASSQQGVANYGYTF.

CDR3 coding DNA: TGTGCCAGCAGCTTCAACCGGGACAGGGGGCCGAACACTGAAGCTTTCTTT. It translates to CASSFNRDRGPNTEAFF. The chain links TRBV7-9 to TRBJ1-1; 12 bases fit TRBD1. The CDR3 is made up of 17 amino acids. V lost 3 bases and J lost 1; bases outside the gene matches: 6. Germline assignment: CDR1 SEHNR and CDR2 FQNEAQ (reference sequence).

V is TRBV6-1 and J is TRBJ2-7, with TRBD2 matching 12 bases. There are 15 residues in the CDR3. Per the germline V gene, CDR1 is MNHNS and CDR2 is SASEGT. V lost 1 base, J lost 4 bases, and 2 bases stayed unmatched. CDR3 nucleotides: TGTGCCAGCAGTGAAGGGACTAGCGGGGCGTACGAGCAGTACTTC. Translation: CASSEGTSGAYEQYF.

The V call is TRBV19, the J call TRBJ2-1; D gene ambiguous. V was shortened by 6 bases and J by 0 bases, with 12 bases between the two germline ends. The CDR3 runs 15 residues. CDR1 LNHDA and CDR2 SQIVND come from the germline V gene (reference sequence). CDR3 region: CASRSETSSYNEQFF. The CDR3 DNA reads TGTGCCAGTAGATCCGAGACGAGCTCCTACAATGAGCAGTTCTTC.

This clone was observed a single time. This chain connects TRBV9 to TRBJ2-2; D remains unclear. Deletions cut 0 bases from V and 5 bases from J, with 5 bases between. The V gene's germline CDR1 is SGDLS and CDR2 YYNGEE. The CDR3 extends over 13 amino acids. The CDR3 sequence: CASSVEWTGELFF. The DNA for the CDR3 is TGTGCCAGCAGCGTAGAGTGGACCGGGGAGCTGTTTTTT.

The chain joins TRBV4-3 to TRBJ2-3, with D tentatively TRBD1 or TRBD2 (6 bases each). The V end lost 2 bases, the J end lost 0 bases, and 12 bases lay between the germline ends. The length of the CDR3 is 16 residues. Germline V gene lookup returns CDR1 LGHNA and CDR2 YSLEER. CDR3 sequence: CASSQFPGASTDTQYF. In nucleotides, the CDR3 is TGCGCCAGCAGCCAATTCCCGGGGGCTAGCACAGATACGCAGTATTTT.

The chain combines TRBV5-1 with TRBJ2-7, with TRBD1 matching over 7 bases. This CDR3 contains 14 residues. Germline V lookup: CDR1 SGHRS, CDR2 YFSETQ. V lost 2 bases to trimming and J lost 4 bases; unmatched junction nucleotides: 6. This CDR3 reads CASSLPGQQYEQYF. CDR3 sequence (DNA): TGCGCCAGCAGCTTACCGGGACAGCAGTACGAGCAGTACTTC.

This clone was observed once. The V call is TRBV29-1, the J call TRBJ2-7; D is tentatively TRBD1 or TRBD2 (5 bases each). The V gene's germline CDR1 is SQVTM and CDR2 ANQGSEA. CDR3 length equals 14 residues. V was clipped by 2 bases and J by 3 bases, with 14 bases between them. The chain's CDR3 is CSVELPGRNYEQYF. The CDR3 coding sequence is TGCAGCGTTGAACTCCCGGGACGGAACTACGAGCAGTACTTC.

This clone has a handful of counts. One end of the junction is discordant with germline, which a read error may explain. The rearrangement uses TRBV13 and TRBJ2-2; no definite D call. CDR1 is PRHDT and CDR2 is FYEKMQ in the germline V gene (reference sequence). The CDR3 is 16 residues long. CDR3: CASSQETHPGTGELFF. The CDR3 region has the DNA TGCGCCAGCAGCCAAGAAACTCATCCGGGCACCGGGGAGCTGTTTTTT.

The chain is built from TRBV4-3 and TRBJ2-2, with a possible D match to TRBD1 (5 bases). V was cut by 0 bases and J by 5 bases, with 7 bases left in between. The CDR3 loop spans 14 amino acids. The V gene's germline CDR1 is LGHNA and CDR2 YSLEER. The CDR3 sequence: CASSQDRQTGELFF. The CDR3 DNA is TGCGCCAGCAGCCAAGATCGACAGACCGGGGAGCTGTTTTTT.

The chain has TRBV13 and TRBJ1-2; D is unresolved. The CDR3 extends over 14 amino acids. Germline V lookup: CDR1 PRHDT, CDR2 FYEKMQ (reference sequence). Between the trimmed V and J ends, which lost 0 bases and 6 bases, there was a span of 11 bases. Here the CDR3 DNA reads TGTGCCAGCAGCTTAGGAGGCCCGCCGGATGGCTACACCTTC. This sequence encodes CASSLGGPPDGYTF.

V usage is TRBV5-1 and J usage is TRBJ2-3; no clear D gene. Trimming shortened V by 0 bases and J by 1 base, and 15 bases separated the two germline ends. Germline V gene sequence: CDR1 SGHRS, CDR2 YFSETQ. This CDR3 has 17 residues. CDR3 residues: CASSLEEPGPGTDTQYF. The DNA for the CDR3 is TGCGCCAGCAGCTTGGAGGAGCCTGGTCCAGGCACAGATACGCAGTATTTT.

The rearrangement joins TRBV28 to TRBJ1-1; perhaps TRBD1 as D (5 bases). Trimming removed 1 base from V and 7 bases from J, with 13 bases in between. Germline V gene lookup returns CDR1 MDHEN and CDR2 SYDVKM. The CDR3 has 14 residues. CDR3 bases: TGTGCCAGCAGTTTATCGGCAGGGAGAAGTGAAGCTTTCTTT. Encoded protein: CASSLSAGRSEAFF.

This clone was seen only a few times. The V and J genes are TRBV30 and TRBJ2-1; D is possibly TRBD1 or TRBD2 (5 bases each). V gave up 4 bases and J gave up 0 bases, with 13 bases separating them. This CDR3 has 15 amino acids. Per the germline V gene, CDR1 is GTSNPN and CDR2 is SVGIG (reference sequence). The CDR3 spells CAWIHEGTSYNEQFF. Written as DNA, the CDR3 is TGTGCCTGGATTCATGAGGGGACCTCCTACAATGAGCAGTTCTTC.